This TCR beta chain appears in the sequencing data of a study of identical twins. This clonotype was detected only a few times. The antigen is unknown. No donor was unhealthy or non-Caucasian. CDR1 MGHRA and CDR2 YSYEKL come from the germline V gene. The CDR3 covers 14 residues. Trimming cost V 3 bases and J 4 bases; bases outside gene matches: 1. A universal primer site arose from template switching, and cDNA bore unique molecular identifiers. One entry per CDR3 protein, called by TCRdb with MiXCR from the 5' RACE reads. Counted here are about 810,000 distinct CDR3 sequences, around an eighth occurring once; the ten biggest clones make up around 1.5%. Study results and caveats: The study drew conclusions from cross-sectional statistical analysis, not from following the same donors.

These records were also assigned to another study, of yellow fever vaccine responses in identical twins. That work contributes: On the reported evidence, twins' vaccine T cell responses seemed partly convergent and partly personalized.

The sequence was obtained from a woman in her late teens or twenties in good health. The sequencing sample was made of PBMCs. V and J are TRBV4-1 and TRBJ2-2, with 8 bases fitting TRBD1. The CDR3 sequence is CASSQGQATGELFF. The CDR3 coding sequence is TGCGCCAGCAGCCAGGGACAGGCCACCGGGGAGCTGTTTTTT.